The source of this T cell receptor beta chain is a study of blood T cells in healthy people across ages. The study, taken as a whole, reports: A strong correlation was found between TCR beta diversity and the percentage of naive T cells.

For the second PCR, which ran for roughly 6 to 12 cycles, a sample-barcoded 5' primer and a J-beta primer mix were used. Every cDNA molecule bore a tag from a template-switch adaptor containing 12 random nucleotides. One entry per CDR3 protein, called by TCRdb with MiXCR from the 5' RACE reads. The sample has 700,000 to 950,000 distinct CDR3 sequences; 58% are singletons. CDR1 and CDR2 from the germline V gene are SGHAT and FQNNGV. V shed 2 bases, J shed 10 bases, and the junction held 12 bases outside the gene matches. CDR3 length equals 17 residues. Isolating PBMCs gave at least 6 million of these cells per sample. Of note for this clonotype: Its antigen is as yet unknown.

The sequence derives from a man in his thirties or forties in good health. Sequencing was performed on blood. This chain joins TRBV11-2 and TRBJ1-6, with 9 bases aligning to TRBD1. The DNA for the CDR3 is TGTGCCAGCAGCTTAACACGGCGGGACAGGGTAGAATCACCCCTCCACTTT. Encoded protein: CASSLTRRDRVESPLHF.